This entry lists 2 T cell receptor beta chains sequenced from one sample in a study of PD-L1 blockade in urothelial cancer. Libraries were prepared by immunoSEQ multiplex PCR; TCRdb keeps only in-frame clonotypes and omits some of them. The data hold 72,000 or so clones, with around nine tenths observed a single time. As for time point: peripheral blood 6 weeks after treatment start. The sample was PBMCs, taken around atezolizumab (anti-PD-L1) treatment. The receptors originated from a man aged 55 to 70 with urothelial cancer.

The chain couples TRBV28 to TRBJ2-7; 9 positions match TRBD2. This CDR3 comprises 14 residues. V gave up 6 bases and J gave up 4 bases; unmatched junction bases: 7. Germline values: CDR1 MDHEN, CDR2 SYDVKM. Written as DNA, the CDR3 is TGTGCCAGCAGGTTTGGCGGGGGGGCTTACGAGCAGTACTTC. Translated: CASRFGGGAYEQYF.

This clone showed up just once. This chain joins TRBV5-1 and TRBJ2-5, with TRBD2 identical over 10 bases. V shed 0 bases, J shed 4 bases, and the junction held 6 bases outside the gene matches. The CDR3 loop spans 16 amino acids. Per germline, CDR1 SGHRS and CDR2 YFSETQ. DNA of the CDR3: TGCGCCAGCAGCTTGGGCAGCGGGGGGGCCCCAGAGACCCAGTACTTC. Residues: CASSLGSGGAPETQYF. The full variable domain, completed using reference TRBV5-1 and TRBJ2-5, is KAGVTQTPRYLIKTRGQQVTLSCSPISGHRSVSWYQQTPGQGLQFLFEYFSETQRNKGNFPGRFSGRQFSNSRSEMNVSTLELGDSALYLCASSLGSGGAPETQYFGPGTRLLVL.